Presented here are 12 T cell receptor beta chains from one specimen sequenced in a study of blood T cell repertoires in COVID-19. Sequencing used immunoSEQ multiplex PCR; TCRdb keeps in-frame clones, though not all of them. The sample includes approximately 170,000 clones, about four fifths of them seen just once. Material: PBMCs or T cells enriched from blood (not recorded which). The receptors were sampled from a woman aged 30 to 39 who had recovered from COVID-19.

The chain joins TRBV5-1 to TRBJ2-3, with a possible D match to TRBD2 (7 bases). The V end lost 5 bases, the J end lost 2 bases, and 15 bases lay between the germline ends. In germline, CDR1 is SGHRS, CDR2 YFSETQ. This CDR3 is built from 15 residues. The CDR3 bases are TGCGCCAGCAGTGAAAGGGGGGGGGCCACAGATACGCAGTATTTT. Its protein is CASSERGGATDTQYF.

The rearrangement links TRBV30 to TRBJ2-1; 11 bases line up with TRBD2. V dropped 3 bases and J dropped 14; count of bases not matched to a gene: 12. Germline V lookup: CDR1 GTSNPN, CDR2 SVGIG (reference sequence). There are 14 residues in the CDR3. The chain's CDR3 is CAWRDWGVSGGEFF. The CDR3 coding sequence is TGTGCCTGGAGGGACTGGGGCGTTAGCGGGGGGGAGTTCTTC.

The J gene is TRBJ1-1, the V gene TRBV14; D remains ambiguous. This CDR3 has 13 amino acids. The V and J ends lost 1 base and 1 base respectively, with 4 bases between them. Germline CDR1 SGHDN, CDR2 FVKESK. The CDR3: CASSQGQNTEAFF. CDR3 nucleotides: TGTGCCAGCAGCCAAGGGCAGAACACTGAAGCTTTCTTT.

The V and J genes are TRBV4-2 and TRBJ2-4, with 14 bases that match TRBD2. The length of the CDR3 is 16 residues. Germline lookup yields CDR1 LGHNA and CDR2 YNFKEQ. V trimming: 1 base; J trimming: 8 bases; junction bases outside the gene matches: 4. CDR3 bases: TGTGCCAGCAGCCAAGGAGGACTAGCGGGAGGTGACATTCAGTACTTC. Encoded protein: CASSQGGLAGGDIQYF.

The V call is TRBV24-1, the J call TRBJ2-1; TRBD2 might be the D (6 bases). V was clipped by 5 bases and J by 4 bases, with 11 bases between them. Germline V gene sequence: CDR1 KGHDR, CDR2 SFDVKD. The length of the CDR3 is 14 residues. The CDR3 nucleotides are TGTGCCACCAGTGCCGGCGGGGCTTACAATGAGCAGTTCTTC. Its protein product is CATSAGGAYNEQFF.

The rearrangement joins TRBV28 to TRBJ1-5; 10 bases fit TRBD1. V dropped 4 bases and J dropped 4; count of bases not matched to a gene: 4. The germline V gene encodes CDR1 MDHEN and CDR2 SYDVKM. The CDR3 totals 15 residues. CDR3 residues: CASSSRTGGNQPQHF. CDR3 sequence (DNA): TGTGCCAGCAGTTCCCGGACAGGGGGGAATCAGCCCCAGCATTTT.

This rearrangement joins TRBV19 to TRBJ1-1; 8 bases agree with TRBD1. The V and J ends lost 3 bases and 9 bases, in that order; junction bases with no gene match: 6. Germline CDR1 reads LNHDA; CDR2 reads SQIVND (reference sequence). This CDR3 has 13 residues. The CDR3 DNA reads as TGTGCCAGTAGTATCCCCAGGGGGCGTCAAGCTTTCTTT. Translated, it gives CASSIPRGRQAFF. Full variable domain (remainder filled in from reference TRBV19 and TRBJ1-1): DGGITQSPKYLFRKEGQNVTLSCEQNLNHDAMYWYRQDPGQGLRLIYYSQIVNDFQKGDIAEGYSVSREKKESFPLTVTSAQKNPTAFYLCASSIPRGRQAFFGQGTRLTVV.

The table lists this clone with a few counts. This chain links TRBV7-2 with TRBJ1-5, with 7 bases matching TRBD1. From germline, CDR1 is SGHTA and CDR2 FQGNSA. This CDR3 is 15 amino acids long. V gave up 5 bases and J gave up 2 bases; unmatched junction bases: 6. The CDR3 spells CASSPLTGGNQPQHF. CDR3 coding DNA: TGTGCCAGCAGCCCGCTTACAGGGGGCAATCAGCCCCAGCATTTT.

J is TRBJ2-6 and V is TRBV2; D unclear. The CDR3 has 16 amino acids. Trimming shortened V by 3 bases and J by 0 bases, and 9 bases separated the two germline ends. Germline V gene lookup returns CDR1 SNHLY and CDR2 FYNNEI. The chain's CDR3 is CASSESGPSGANVLTF. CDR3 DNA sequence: TGTGCCAGCAGTGAGTCAGGTCCCTCTGGGGCCAACGTCCTGACTTTC.

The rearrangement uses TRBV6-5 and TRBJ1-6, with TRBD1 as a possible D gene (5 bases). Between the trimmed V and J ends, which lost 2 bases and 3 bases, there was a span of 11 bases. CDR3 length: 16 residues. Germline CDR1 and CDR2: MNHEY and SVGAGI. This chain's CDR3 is CASSYRQTLYNSPLHF. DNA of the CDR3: TGTGCCAGCAGTTACCGACAGACCCTCTATAATTCACCCCTCCACTTT.

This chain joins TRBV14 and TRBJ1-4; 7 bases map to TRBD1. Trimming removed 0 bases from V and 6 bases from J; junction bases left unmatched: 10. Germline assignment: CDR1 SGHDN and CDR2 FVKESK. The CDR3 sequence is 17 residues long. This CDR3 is CASSQDLNPGTDEKLFF. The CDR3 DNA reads TGTGCCAGCAGCCAAGATCTTAACCCCGGGACAGATGAAAAACTGTTTTTT.

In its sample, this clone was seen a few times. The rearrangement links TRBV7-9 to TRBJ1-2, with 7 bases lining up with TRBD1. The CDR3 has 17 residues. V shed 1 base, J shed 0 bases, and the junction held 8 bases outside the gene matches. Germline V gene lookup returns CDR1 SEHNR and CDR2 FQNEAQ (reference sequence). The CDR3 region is CASSLVGQVPTNYGYTF. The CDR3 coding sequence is TGTGCCAGCAGCTTAGTAGGACAGGTACCCACTAACTATGGCTACACCTTC.